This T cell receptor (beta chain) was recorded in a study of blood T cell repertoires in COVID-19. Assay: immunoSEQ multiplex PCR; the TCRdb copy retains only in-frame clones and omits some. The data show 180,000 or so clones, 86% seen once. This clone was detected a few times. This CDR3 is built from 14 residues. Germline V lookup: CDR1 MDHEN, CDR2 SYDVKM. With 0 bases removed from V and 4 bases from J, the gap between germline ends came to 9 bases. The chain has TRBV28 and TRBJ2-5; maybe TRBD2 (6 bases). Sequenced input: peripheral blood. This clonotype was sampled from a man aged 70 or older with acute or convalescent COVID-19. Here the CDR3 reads CASSLWYGRETQYF. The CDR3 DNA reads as TGTGCCAGCAGTTTATGGTACGGGAGAGAGACCCAGTACTTC. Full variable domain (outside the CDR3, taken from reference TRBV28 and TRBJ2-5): DVKVTQSSRYLVKRTGEKVFLECVQDMDHENMFWYRQDPGLGLRLIYFSYDVKMKEKGDIPEGYSVSREKKERFSLILESASTNQTSMYLCASSLWYGRETQYFGPGTRLLVL.